Below, 12 T cell receptor beta chains from the same sample are listed, as sequenced in a study of blood T cell repertoires in COVID-19. The method was immunoSEQ multiplex PCR; TCRdb's version includes in-frame clones alone and lacks a portion of them. The data contain approximately 170,000 clones, less than 90% of them singletons. The sequenced material came from peripheral blood. The receptor set was obtained from a woman aged 70-85 years with acute or convalescent COVID-19.

The rearrangement joins TRBV19 to TRBJ1-5; TRBD1 matches at 7 bases. Per the germline V gene, CDR1 is LNHDA and CDR2 is SQIVND (reference sequence). The CDR3 runs 14 residues. The J segment lost 5 bases and the V segment lost 7 bases, leaving 8 bases of the junction unmatched. CDR3 protein: CASKIQDRDQPQHF. In DNA form, the CDR3 reads TGTGCCAGTAAAATCCAAGACAGGGATCAGCCCCAGCATTTT.

This clone has more than one count but fewer than ten. The chain combines TRBV6-5 with TRBJ1-5; 10 bases line up with TRBD1. Germline CDR1 reads MNHEY; CDR2 reads SVGAGI. The CDR3 length is 15 residues. The V gene end was trimmed by 5 bases and the J gene end by 5 bases; junction bases not matched to a gene: 6. As DNA, the CDR3 is TGTGCCAGCAGTCCGACAGGGGGCGGGGATCAGCCCCAGCATTTT. Its protein is CASSPTGGGDQPQHF.

This rearrangement joins TRBV12-3 or TRBV12-4 to TRBJ2-5; D is possibly TRBD2 (5 bases). V was trimmed by 6 bases and J by 5 bases, leaving 10 bases between them. The CDR3 totals 12 residues. The CDR3 region has the DNA TGTGCCAGCAGCCTACCGGGGGAGACCCAGTACTTC. Residues: CASSLPGETQYF.

The chain recombines TRBV29-1 with TRBJ1-1, with D perhaps matching TRBD1 (5 bases). With 3 bases removed from V and 0 bases from J, the gap between germline ends came to 5 bases. Germline loops: CDR1 SQVTM, CDR2 ANQGSEA. This CDR3 is built from 12 residues. CDR3 in amino acids: CSVDRVNTEAFF. The DNA for the CDR3 is TGCAGCGTTGACAGGGTGAACACTGAAGCTTTCTTT.

In DNA form, the CDR3 reads TGCGCCAGCAGCCACCTTGGGCCCTACGAGACCCAGTACTTC. It translates to CASSHLGPYETQYF. The chain links TRBV4-1 to TRBJ2-5; D uncertain. The CDR3 is 14 residues long. With 3 bases removed from V and 5 bases from J, the gap between germline ends came to 13 bases. Germline loops: CDR1 MGHRA, CDR2 YSYEKL.

This chain joins TRBV28 and TRBJ1-1; D perhaps matches TRBD1 (5 bases). Germline CDR1 and CDR2: MDHEN and SYDVKM. The CDR3 spans 13 residues. V was clipped by 3 bases and J by 1 base, with 6 bases between them. The CDR3 DNA follows: TGTGCCAGCAGTTTTAGGGGGAACACTGAAGCTTTCTTT. Its protein product is CASSFRGNTEAFF. Full variable domain (rest looked up from reference TRBV28 and TRBJ1-1): DVKVTQSSRYLVKRTGEKVFLECVQDMDHENMFWYRQDPGLGLRLIYFSYDVKMKEKGDIPEGYSVSREKKERFSLILESASTNQTSMYLCASSFRGNTEAFFGQGTRLTVV.

The genes are TRBV4-3 and TRBJ2-7; TRBD2 is a possible D gene (6 bases). Germline V gives CDR1 LGHNA, CDR2 YSLEER. The V gene lost 1 base and the J gene lost 1 base, with 11 bases spanning the gap. The CDR3 is made up of 15 amino acids. The CDR3 DNA reads TGCGCCAGCAGCCAAGTTATTGGGAGGTCCTACGAGCAGTACTTC. Protein: CASSQVIGRSYEQYF.

This chain's CDR3 is CATSGFGTEAFF. In nucleotides, the CDR3 is TGTGCCACCAGCGGGTTCGGGACTGAAGCTTTCTTT. The J gene is TRBJ1-1, the V gene TRBV15; D not resolved. This CDR3 contains 12 residues. V lost 5 bases, J lost 5 bases, and 9 bases lay in between. The germline CDR1 and CDR2 sequences are LNHNV and YYDKDF (reference sequence).

J is TRBJ2-5 and V is TRBV2; a possible D gene is TRBD1 (6 bases). Trimming removed 7 bases from V and 4 bases from J, with 10 bases in between. CDR3 length: 12 amino acids. CDR1 SNHLY and CDR2 FYNNEI come from the germline V gene. CDR3 sequence: CASTRTAETQYF. The DNA of the CDR3 is TGTGCCAGCACCCGGACAGCAGAGACCCAGTACTTC.

The chain joins TRBV18 to TRBJ1-4; D is possibly TRBD1 (6 bases). CDR3 size: 13 residues. Trimming pared 3 bases from V and 10 bases from J, leaving 12 bases between. Per the germline V gene, CDR1 is KGHSH and CDR2 is LQKENI. CDR3 sequence (DNA): TGTGCCAGCTCACCCGCACAGGGCGCAAAACTGTTTTTT. Translating it yields CASSPAQGAKLFF. The full variable domain, its missing parts supplied by reference TRBV18 and TRBJ1-4, is NAGVMQNPRHLVRRRGQEARLRCSPMKGHSHVYWYRQLPEEGLKFMVYLQKENIIDESGMPKERFSAEFPKEGPSILRIQQVVRGDSAAYFCASSPAQGAKLFFGSGTQLSVL.

This chain uses TRBV3-1 (or the pseudogene TRBV3-2) with TRBJ1-3, with 8 positions matching TRBD1. Germline trimming cut 3 bases from V and 6 bases from J; bases unmatched to any gene: 10. CDR1 is LGHDT and CDR2 is YNNKEL in the germline V gene (reference sequence). The CDR3 consists of 16 residues. The CDR3 nucleotides read TGTGCCAGCAGCCATCTTGGACAGGGCGGTTTAAACACCATATATTTT. It translates to CASSHLGQGGLNTIYF.

The chain has TRBV4-3 and TRBJ1-1; no clear D gene. The CDR3 is 14 amino acids. The germline gives CDR1 LGHNA, CDR2 YSLEER. Between the trimmed V and J ends, which lost 1 base and 5 bases, there was a span of 11 bases. Here the CDR3 DNA reads TGCGCCAGCAGCCAAGTATCGGGGTTTACTGAAGCTTTCTTT. It yields the protein CASSQVSGFTEAFF.